This T cell receptor (beta chain) stems from a study of blood T cell repertoires in COVID-19. About the study: Samples came from the United States, Italy and Spain, spanning acute and convalescent COVID-19. T cells, B-cell-depleted T cells, or PBMCs supplied cDNA or gDNA.

V shed 0 bases, J shed 5 bases, and the junction held 12 bases outside the gene matches. CDR3 length equals 17 residues. Per germline, CDR1 KGHSH and CDR2 LQKENI. How the authors handled the data: Reference gene primer amplification yielded estimated nucleated cell counts. Sequencing used immunoSEQ multiplex PCR; TCRdb keeps in-frame clones, though not all of them. That table is the source of V, J and clone size, and D and trimming were worked out from the DNA. Found here are about 250,000 clones, roughly 84% of them singletons; the top ten hold approximately 1.4%. Input material: peripheral blood. The V call is TRBV18, the J call TRBJ1-1, with 7 bases identical to TRBD1. This clonotype was obtained from a woman aged 40 to 55 who had recovered from COVID-19. The CDR3 loop reads CASSPPNTGARGTEAFF. Written as DNA, the CDR3 is TGTGCCAGCTCACCACCCAATACAGGGGCTCGGGGGACTGAAGCTTTCTTT.